This T cell receptor beta chain derives from a study of T cell clones after liver transplantation (dated by TCRdb to about 2019). Background on the whole study: The samples were obtained from ITN030ST, a randomized trial that attempted immunosuppression withdrawal within 2 years after liver transplantation. Donor-reactive T cell clones were identified by TCRbeta sequencing following a pre-transplant mixed lymphocyte reaction and were subsequently tracked in post-transplant blood. Third party-reactive TCRbeta sequences were also identified from pre-transplant MLRs to serve as an antigen-independent comparator for donor-reactive sequences. Of the eight recipients, a few were HCV-positive, while the remaining recipients had been transplanted for non-autoimmune, non-viral indications. No induction therapy was given to the subjects, and standard immunosuppression was administered until randomization at 12-24 months post-transplant. To count as tolerant, a recipient had to stay completely off immunosuppression for at least one year without liver enzymes climbing beyond twice the upper limit of normal. Blood samples were collected pre-transplant, pre-randomization before withdrawal, and post-randomization after either full withdrawal or failed withdrawal. The study cohort included 8 liver transplant recipients, of whom 3 were classified as tolerant and 5 as non-tolerant. Overall study results and their limits: Because of small, heterogeneous patient numbers and non-standardized post-transplant time points, the conclusions were only preliminary. The decline in donor-reactive sequences exceeded the decline in third party-reactive sequences, suggesting partial antigen-specific deletion that was unrelated to withdrawal success. Low numbers of available donor cells limited the measurable donor-reactive repertoire in two subjects. When repertoire turnover was accounted for, significantly reduced detection of donor-reactive sequences was found in 7 of 8 subjects for CD4 and in 8 of 8 subjects for CD8. In most of the 8 subjects, regardless of tolerance or HCV status, circulating donor-reactive CD4 TCRbeta sequences dropped significantly post-transplant. Because no allograft tissue specimens were available, donor-reactive T cells may have migrated into the graft instead of being deleted.

Thawed unstimulated PBMCs were stained for CD3, CD4 and CD8 and FACS-sorted into CD3+CD4+ and CD3+CD8+ populations. Randomization to immunosuppression withdrawal applied to every one of the 8 studied subjects. Genomic DNA was isolated with the Qiagen DNeasy Blood and Tissue Kit. A remark on this clone: Its recognized antigen is unknown. Per-nucleotide qualities are absent, and no much larger clonotype sits a single base away.

Frozen genomic DNA underwent high-throughput TCRbeta CDR3 sequencing by immunoSEQ, including PCR amplification, mapping, bias correction and internal controls. For the original study's pipeline: Only productive rearrangements were retained, with each unique TCRbeta sequence defined by its CDR3 nucleotide sequence together with its V and J gene. For classification of a sequence as donor-reactive, at least 5-fold expansion in CFSE-low cells relative to unstimulated pre-transplant cells and a frequency of at least 0.01% were required. To ensure at least 90% detection power, minimum frequency thresholds were set for each subject based on that subject's lowest-template unstimulated sample. Repertoire turnover was measured by Jensen-Shannon divergence between the top 1000 TCRbeta sequences post- and pre-transplant. Two-sided Fisher's exact tests were used to test for changes in how often donor-reactive sequences were detected. The source is immuneACCESS, and TCRdb retained only in-frame sequences with V and J called. Part of the clones is not carried over; for the studies checked, unresolved V genes explain less than half of this, and the remainder is unexplained. The V and J calls and the clone size are those of that table, but D and trimming were determined from the DNA. Present in this sample are approximately 75,000 clones, about 80% of which were seen just once. The ten largest make up about 0.79% of the sample.

At the junction V is shortened by 0 bases and J by 3 bases; bases outside the gene matches: 4. The germline V gene encodes CDR1 SGHNT and CDR2 YYREEE (reference sequence). The CDR3 starts with the cysteine, ends with the phenylalanine, and has 15 residues. The kept DNA is CDR3 alone, 45 bases in frame from the first base. Here the sequenced sample was CD4+ T cells from blood, taken 12 months after liver transplant. The receptor chain draws on TRBV5-4 and TRBJ2-7; TRBD2 agrees with 9 junctional bases. This TCR was sampled from a human patient who received a liver transplant. Following transplantation, part of the T cell population may be supplied by the graft donor rather than the patient. The nucleotide sequence reads as follows: TGTGCCAGCAGCTTGGGACTAGCGGAGGGCTACGAGCAGTACTTC. This encodes CASSLGLAEGYEQYF.